This entry lists 3 T cell receptor beta chains sequenced from one sample in a study of early T cells in non-severe SARS-CoV-2 infection. MiXCR, run by TCRdb on the 5' RACE reads, gives a single entry per CDR3 protein. This sample carries tens of thousands of distinct CDR3 sequences, roughly 5.8% of them seen once, and the ten largest clones take approximately 5.5%. The specimen sequenced was whole blood. The receptors stem from an adult who was a healthcare worker with PCR-confirmed SARS-CoV-2 infection or an uninfected control (not recorded which).

This clonotype has at least ten counts. The V call is TRBV29-1, the J call TRBJ1-1; 7 bases agree with TRBD1. Germline V gene sequence: CDR1 SQVTM, CDR2 ANQGSEA. Trimming took 7 bases from V and 7 from J; bases not matched to a gene: 9. The CDR3 loop spans 12 amino acids. In DNA, the CDR3 is TGCAGCGCCCTTAATCAGGGGGTTGAAGCTTTCTTT. Translation: CSALNQGVEAFF.

By share of the sample, this clonotype is medium-sized. The chain carries TRBV11-2 and TRBJ1-1, with D unclear. The V gene's germline CDR1 is SGHAT and CDR2 FQNNGV. The CDR3 is 13 amino acids. The germline V and J ends were trimmed by 5 bases and 5 bases, with 12 bases remaining between them. CDR3 sequence (DNA): TGTGCCAGCAGCCTCGTGGAGGGAACTGAAGCTTTCTTT. Translation gives CASSLVEGTEAFF.

In this sample, this clonotype turned up many times. The chain employs TRBV13 and TRBJ2-6, with D unresolved. Per germline, CDR1 PRHDT and CDR2 FYEKMQ (reference sequence). V was pared by 5 bases and J by 0 bases, with 2 bases between. The CDR3 is 13 residues long. CDR3 DNA sequence: TGTGCCAGCAGCCGCTCTGGGGCCAACGTCCTGACTTTC. Translating it yields CASSRSGANVLTF.